This T cell receptor beta chain was observed in a study of blood T cell repertoires in COVID-19. The overall study: Acute and convalescent COVID-19 samples came from the United States, Italy and Spain. The analysed material was cDNA or gDNA that came from T cells, B-cell-depleted T cells, or PBMCs.

Methods used by the authors: Reference gene primers were amplified, and this amplification served to estimate nucleated cell counts. Sequenced by immunoSEQ multiplex PCR; TCRdb stores in-frame clones only, minus some. The V and J calls and clone size are taken from that table; D and trimming were inferred from the DNA. The top ten hold approximately 8.4% of the sample, which has about 45,000 clones, 83% seen once. Trimming removed 0 bases from V and 7 bases from J; junction bases left unmatched: 8. The CDR3 is made up of 16 amino acids. Germline V CDR1 and CDR2: MNHEY, SVGAGI. The TCR sequence derives from a man at least 80 years old in a cohort sampled during active COVID-19. V is TRBV6-5 and J is TRBJ2-1, with 8 bases that match TRBD2. Material for sequencing was peripheral blood. Here the CDR3 DNA reads TGTGCCAGCAGTTACTCGTCCGGGACTAGGGGGAATGAGCAGTTCTTC. It specifies CASSYSSGTRGNEQFF.